This TCR beta chain was sequenced during a study of blood T cell repertoires in COVID-19. Study context: From the United States, Italy and Spain came samples of acute and convalescent COVID-19. In each case, the material was cDNA or gDNA derived from T cells, B-cell-depleted T cells, or PBMCs.

This CDR3 is built from 14 residues. In germline, CDR1 is SGHKS, CDR2 YYEKEE (reference sequence). The V segment lost 4 bases and the J segment 6 bases; nucleotides outside the gene matches: 6. Using immunoSEQ multiplex PCR, the repertoire was profiled, and TCRdb retains in-frame clones only, with some absent. Here the sample spans approximately 450,000 clones, about 89% being singletons. The genes are TRBV5-5 and TRBJ1-4; 7 positions agree with TRBD1. The sequenced material came from peripheral blood. This clonotype was obtained from a woman younger than 45 with acute or convalescent COVID-19. CDR3 loop: CASSKRTGDEKLFF. CDR3 in DNA: TGTGCCAGCAGCAAACGGACAGGAGATGAAAAACTGTTTTTT.